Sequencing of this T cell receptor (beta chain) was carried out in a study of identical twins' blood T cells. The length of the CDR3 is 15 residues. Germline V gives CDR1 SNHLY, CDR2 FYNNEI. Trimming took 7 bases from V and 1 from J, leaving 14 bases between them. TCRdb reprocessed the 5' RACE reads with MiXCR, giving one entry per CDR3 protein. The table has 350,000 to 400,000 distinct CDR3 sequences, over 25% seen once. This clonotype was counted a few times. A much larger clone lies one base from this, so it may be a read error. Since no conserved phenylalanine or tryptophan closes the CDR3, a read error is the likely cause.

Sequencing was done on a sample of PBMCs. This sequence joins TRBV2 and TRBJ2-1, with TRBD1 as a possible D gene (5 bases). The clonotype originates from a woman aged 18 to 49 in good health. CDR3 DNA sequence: TGTGCCAGCACCAATTTCCAGGGTTCCTACAATGAGCAGTTCCTC. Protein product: CASTNFQGSYNEQFL.